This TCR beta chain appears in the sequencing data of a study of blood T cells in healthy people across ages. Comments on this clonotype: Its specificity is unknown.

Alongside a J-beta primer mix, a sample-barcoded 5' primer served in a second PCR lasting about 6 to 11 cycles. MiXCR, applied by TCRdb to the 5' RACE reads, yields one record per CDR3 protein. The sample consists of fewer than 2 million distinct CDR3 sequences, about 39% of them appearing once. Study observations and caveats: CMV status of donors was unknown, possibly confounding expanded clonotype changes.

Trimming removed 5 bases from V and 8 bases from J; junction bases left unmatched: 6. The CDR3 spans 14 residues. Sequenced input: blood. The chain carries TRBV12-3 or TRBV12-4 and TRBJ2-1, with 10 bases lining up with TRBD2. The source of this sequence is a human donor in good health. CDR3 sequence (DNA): TGTGCCAGCAGTACTAGCGGGGTATGGGATGAGCAGTTCTTC. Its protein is CASSTSGVWDEQFF.